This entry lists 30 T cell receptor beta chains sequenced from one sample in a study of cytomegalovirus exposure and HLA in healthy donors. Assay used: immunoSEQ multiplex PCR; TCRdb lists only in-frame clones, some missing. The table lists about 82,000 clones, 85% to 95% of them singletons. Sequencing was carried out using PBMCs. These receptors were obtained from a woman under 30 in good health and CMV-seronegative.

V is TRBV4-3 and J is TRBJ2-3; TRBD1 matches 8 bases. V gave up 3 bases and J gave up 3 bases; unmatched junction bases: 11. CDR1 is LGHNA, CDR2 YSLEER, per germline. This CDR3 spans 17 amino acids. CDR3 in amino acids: CASSQATGGFFTDTQYF. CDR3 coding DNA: TGCGCCAGCAGCCAGGCCACAGGGGGATTCTTTACAGATACGCAGTATTTT.

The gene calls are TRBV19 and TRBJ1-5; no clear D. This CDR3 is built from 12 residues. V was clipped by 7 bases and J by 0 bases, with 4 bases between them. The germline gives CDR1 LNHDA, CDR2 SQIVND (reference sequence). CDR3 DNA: TGTGCCAGTACCTATAGCAATCAGCCCCAGCATTTT. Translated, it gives CASTYSNQPQHF.

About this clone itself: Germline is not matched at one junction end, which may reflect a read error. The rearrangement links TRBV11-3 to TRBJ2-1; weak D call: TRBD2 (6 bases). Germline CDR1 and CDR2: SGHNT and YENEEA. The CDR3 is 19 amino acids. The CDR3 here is CASSSNGGVDGGSYNEQFF. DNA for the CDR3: TGTGCCAGTAGCTCCAACGGTGGGGTGGACGGGGGCTCCTACAATGAGCAGTTCTTC.

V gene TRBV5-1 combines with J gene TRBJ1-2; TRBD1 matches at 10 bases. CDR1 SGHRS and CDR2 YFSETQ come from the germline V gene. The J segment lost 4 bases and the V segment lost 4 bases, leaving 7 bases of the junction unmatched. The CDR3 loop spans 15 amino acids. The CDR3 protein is CASSQEGQGSYGYTF. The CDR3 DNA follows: TGCGCCAGCAGCCAGGAGGGACAGGGGAGCTATGGCTACACCTTC.

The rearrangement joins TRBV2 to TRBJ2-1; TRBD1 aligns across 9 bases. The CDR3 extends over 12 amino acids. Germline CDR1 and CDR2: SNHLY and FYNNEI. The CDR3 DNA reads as TGTGCGACAGGGGGATCTGGAAATGAGCAGTTCTTC. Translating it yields CATGGSGNEQFF.

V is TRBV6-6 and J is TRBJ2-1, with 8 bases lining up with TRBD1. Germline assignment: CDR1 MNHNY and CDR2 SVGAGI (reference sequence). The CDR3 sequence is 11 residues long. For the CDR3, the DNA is TGTGTGACGACAGGGGTCAATGAGCAGTTCTTC. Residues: CVTTGVNEQFF.

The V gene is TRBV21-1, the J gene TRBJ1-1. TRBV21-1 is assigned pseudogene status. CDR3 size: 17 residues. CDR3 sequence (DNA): TGTGCCAGCACCCATAGGAGGGAGGAAGGGATGAACACTGAAGCTTTCTTT. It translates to CASTHRREEGMNTEAFF.

The CDR3 reads CASSLVLGGTPTDTQYF. Written as DNA, the CDR3 is TGTGCCAGCAGCTTAGTCCTGGGGGGGACACCTACAGATACGCAGTATTTT. V gene TRBV11-2 combines with J gene TRBJ2-3, with a tentative D call TRBD2 (7 bases). Trimming took 1 base from V and 3 from J, leaving 17 bases between them. Looked up from germline, CDR1 is SGHAT and CDR2 is FQNNGV. CDR3 length equals 17 residues.

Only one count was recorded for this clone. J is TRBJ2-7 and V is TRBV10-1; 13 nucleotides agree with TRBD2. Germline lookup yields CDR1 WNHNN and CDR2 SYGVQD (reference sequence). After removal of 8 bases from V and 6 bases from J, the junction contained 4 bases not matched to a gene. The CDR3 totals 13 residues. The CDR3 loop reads CASSRTSGSEQYF. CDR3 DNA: TGCGCCAGCTCAAGGACTAGCGGGAGCGAGCAGTACTTC.

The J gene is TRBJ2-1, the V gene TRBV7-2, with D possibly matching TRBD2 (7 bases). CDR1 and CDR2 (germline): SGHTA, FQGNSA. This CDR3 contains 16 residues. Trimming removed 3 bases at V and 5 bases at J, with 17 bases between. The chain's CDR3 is CASSLLGAGANNEQFF. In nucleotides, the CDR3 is TGTGCCAGCAGCTTGTTAGGTGCGGGGGCGAACAATGAGCAGTTCTTC.

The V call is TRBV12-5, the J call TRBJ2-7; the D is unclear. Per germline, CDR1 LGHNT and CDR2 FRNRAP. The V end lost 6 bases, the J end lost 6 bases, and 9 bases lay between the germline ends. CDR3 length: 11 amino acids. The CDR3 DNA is TGTGCTAGTGGCCGTCGGGTCGAGCAGTACTTC. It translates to CASGRRVEQYF.

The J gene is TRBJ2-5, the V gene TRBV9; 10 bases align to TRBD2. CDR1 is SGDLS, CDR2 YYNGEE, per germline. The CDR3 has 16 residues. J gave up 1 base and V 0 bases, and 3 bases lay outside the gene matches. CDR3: CASSVGERGGQETQYF. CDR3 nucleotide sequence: TGTGCCAGCAGCGTAGGAGAGCGGGGGGGCCAAGAGACCCAGTACTTC.

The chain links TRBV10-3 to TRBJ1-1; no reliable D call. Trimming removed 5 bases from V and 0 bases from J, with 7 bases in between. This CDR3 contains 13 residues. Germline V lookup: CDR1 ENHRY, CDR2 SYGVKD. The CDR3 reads CAISPGMNTEAFF. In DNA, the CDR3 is TGTGCCATCAGTCCGGGTATGAACACTGAAGCTTTCTTT.

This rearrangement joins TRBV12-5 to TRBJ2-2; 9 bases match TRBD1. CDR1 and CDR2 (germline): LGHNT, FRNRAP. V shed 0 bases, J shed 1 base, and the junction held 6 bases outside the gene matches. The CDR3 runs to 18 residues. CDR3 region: CASGLVRTGGENTGELFF. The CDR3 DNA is TGTGCTAGTGGTTTGGTACGAACAGGGGGCGAGAACACCGGGGAGCTGTTTTTT.

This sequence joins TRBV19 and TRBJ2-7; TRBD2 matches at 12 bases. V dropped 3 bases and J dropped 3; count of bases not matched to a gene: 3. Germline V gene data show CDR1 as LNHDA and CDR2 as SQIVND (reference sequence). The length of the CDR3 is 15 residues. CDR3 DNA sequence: TGTGCCAGTAGTATTGGACTAGCGGGAAACTACGAGCAGTACTTC. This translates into CASSIGLAGNYEQYF.

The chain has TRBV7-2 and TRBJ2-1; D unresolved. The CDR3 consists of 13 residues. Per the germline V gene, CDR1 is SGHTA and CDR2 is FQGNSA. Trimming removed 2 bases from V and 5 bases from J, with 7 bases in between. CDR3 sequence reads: CASSLSLHNEQFF. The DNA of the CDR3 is TGTGCCAGCAGCTTATCACTCCACAATGAGCAGTTCTTC.

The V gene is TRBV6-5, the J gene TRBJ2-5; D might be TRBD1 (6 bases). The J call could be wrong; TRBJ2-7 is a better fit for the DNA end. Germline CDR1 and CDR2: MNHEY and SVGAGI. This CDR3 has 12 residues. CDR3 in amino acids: CASSLQGYEQYF. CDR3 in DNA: TGTGCCAGCAGCCTACAGGGCTACGAGCAGTACTTC.

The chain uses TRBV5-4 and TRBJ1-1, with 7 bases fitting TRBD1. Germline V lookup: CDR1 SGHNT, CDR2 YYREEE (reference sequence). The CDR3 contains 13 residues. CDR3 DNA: TGTGCGTCCCTGAGGGACAGAGGGGCTGAAGCTTTCTTT. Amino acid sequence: CASLRDRGAEAFF.

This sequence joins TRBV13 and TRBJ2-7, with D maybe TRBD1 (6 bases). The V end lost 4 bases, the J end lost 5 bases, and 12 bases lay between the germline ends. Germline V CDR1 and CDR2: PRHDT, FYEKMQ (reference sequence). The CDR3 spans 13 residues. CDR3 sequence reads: CASSSLQGNEQYF. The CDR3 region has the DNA TGTGCCAGCAGCTCCCTACAGGGAAACGAGCAGTACTTC.

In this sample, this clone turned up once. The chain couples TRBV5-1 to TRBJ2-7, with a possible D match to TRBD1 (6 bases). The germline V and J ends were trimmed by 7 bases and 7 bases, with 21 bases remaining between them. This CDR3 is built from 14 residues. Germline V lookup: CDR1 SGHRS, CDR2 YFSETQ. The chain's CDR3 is CASGPGQPAGEQYF. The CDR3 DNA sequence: TGCGCCAGCGGGCCTGGACAGCCGGCAGGGGAGCAGTACTTC.

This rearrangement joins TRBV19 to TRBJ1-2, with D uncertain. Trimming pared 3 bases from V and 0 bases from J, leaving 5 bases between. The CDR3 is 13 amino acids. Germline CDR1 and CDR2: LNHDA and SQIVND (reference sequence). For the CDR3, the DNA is TGTGCCAGTAGTATGGCACCTAACTATGGCTACACCTTC. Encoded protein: CASSMAPNYGYTF.

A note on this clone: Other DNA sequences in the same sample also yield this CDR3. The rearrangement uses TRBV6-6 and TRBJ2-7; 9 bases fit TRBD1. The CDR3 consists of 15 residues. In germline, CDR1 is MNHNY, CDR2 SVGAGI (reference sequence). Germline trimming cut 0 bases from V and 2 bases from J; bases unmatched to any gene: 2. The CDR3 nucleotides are TGTGCCAGCAGTTACTCAGGGACAGGGCCCTACGAGCAGTACTTC. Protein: CASSYSGTGPYEQYF.

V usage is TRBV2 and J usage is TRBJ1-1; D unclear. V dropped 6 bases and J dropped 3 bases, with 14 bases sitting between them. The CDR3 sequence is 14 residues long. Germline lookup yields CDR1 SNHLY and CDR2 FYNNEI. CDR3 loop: CASSDPRSYTEAFF. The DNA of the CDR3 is TGTGCCAGCAGCGATCCTAGAAGTTACACTGAAGCTTTCTTT.

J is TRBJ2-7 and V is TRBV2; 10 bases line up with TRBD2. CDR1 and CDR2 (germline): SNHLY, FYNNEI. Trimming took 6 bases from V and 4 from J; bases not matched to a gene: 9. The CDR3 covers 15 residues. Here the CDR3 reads CASRYERGGPYEQYF. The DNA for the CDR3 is TGTGCCAGCAGATACGAGCGGGGGGGCCCTTACGAGCAGTACTTC.

The DNA for the CDR3 is TGTGCCAGCAGCCGCGGGGGGCGTCCCACAGATACGCAGTATTTT. It is translated as CASSRGGRPTDTQYF. The chain joins TRBV6-5 to TRBJ2-3; 8 nucleotides line up with TRBD2. The CDR3 spans 15 residues. Germline loops: CDR1 MNHEY, CDR2 SVGAGI. J lost 2 bases, V lost 6 bases, and 7 bases had no gene match.

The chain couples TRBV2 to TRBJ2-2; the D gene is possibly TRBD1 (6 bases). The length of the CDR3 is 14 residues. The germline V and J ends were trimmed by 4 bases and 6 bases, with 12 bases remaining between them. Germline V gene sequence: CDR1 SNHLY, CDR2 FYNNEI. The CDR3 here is CASSGTGLAGELFF. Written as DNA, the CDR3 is TGTGCCAGCAGTGGAACAGGGCTTGCCGGGGAGCTGTTTTTT.

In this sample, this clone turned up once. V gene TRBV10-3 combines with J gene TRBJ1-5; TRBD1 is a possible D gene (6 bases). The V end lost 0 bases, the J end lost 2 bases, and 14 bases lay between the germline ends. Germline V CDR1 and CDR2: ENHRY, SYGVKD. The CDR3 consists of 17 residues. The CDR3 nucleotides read TGTGCCATCAGTGAGTCGACTCTACAGGGCCGCAATCAGCCCCAGCATTTT. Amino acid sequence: CAISESTLQGRNQPQHF.

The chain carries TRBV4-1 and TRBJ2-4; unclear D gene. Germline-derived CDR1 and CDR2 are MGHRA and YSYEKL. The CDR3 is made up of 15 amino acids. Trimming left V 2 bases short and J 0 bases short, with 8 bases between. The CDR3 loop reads CASSQLQLAKNIQYF. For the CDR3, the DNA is TGCGCCAGCAGCCAACTACAGCTAGCCAAAAACATTCAGTACTTC.

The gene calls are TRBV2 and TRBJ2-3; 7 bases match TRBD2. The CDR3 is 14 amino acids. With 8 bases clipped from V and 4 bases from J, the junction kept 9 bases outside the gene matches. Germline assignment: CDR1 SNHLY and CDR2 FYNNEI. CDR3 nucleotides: TGTGCCAGCGCATTGGAGGCGGGGGCAGATACGCAGTATTTT. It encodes CASALEAGADTQYF. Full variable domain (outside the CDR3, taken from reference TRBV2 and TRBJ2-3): EPEVTQTPSHQVTQMGQEVILRCVPISNHLYFYWYRQILGQKVEFLVSFYNNEISEKSEIFDDQFSVERPDGSNFTLKIRSTKLEDSAMYFCASALEAGADTQYFGPGTRLTVL.

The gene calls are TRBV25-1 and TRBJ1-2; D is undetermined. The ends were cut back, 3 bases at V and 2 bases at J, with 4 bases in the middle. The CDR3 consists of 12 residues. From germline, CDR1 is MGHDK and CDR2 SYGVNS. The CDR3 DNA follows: TGTGCCAGCAGTGAGGGCAACTATGGCTACACCTTC. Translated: CASSEGNYGYTF.